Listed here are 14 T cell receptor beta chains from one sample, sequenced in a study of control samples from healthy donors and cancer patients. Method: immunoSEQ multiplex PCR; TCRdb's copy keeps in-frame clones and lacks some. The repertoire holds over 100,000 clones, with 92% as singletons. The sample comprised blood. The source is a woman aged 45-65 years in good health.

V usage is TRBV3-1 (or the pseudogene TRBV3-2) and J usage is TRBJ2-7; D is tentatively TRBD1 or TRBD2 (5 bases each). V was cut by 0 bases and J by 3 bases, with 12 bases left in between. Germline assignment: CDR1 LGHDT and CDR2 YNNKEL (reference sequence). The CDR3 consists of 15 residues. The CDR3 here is CASSQDLGTLYEQYF. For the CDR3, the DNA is TGTGCCAGCAGCCAAGATCTGGGGACCCTCTACGAGCAGTACTTC.

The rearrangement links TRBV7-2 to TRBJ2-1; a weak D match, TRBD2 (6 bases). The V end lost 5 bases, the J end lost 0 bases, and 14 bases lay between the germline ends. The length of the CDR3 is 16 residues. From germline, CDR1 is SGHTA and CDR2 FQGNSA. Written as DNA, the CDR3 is TGTGCCAGCAGCCCACGCGGCGGGGCCTCCTACAATGAGCAGTTCTTC. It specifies CASSPRGGASYNEQFF. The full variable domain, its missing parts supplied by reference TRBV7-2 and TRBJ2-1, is GAGVSQSPSNKVTEKGKDVELRCDPISGHTALYWYRQSLGQGLEFLIYFQGNSAPDKSGLPSDRFSAERTGGSVSTLTIQRTQQEDSAVYLCASSPRGGASYNEQFFGPGTRLTVL.

The CDR3 DNA is TGCAGCGTTATGGGGTTTTCAGGTGAAAAACTGTTTTTT. Encoded protein: CSVMGFSGEKLFF. The chain combines TRBV29-1 with TRBJ1-4; D is unclear. The CDR3 is made up of 13 amino acids. Germline V gene lookup returns CDR1 SQVTM and CDR2 ANQGSEA. V was cut by 5 bases and J by 7 bases, with 14 bases left in between.

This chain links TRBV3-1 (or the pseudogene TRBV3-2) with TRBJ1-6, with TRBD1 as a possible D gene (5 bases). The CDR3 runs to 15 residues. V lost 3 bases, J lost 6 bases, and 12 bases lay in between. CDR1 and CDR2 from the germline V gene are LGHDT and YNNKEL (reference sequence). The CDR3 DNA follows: TGTGCCAGCAGCCAGGCGGCAGGGTCTAATTCACCCCTCCACTTT. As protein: CASSQAAGSNSPLHF.

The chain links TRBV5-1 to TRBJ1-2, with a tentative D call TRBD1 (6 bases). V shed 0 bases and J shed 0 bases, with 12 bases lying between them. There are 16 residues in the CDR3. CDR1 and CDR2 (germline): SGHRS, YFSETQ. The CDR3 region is CASSLGRGNTNYGYTF. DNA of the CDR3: TGCGCCAGCAGCTTGGGCAGGGGCAATACTAACTATGGCTACACCTTC.

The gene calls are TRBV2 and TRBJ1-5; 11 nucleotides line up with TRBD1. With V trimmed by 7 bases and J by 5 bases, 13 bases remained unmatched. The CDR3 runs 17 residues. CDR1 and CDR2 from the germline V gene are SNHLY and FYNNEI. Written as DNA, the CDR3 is TGTGCCAGCACTTTCGCCCACCCGGGACAGGGGGATCAGCCCCAGCATTTT. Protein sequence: CASTFAHPGQGDQPQHF.

CDR3 in amino acids: CASSEAAGKVFYNEQFF. CDR3 in DNA: TGTGCCAGCAGTGAAGCCGCCGGGAAAGTATTCTACAATGAGCAGTTCTTC. This rearrangement joins TRBV6-1 to TRBJ2-1; D is possibly TRBD2 (5 bases). The CDR3 loop spans 17 amino acids. Germline V lookup: CDR1 MNHNS, CDR2 SASEGT. The germline V and J ends were trimmed by 0 bases and 3 bases, with 15 bases remaining between them.

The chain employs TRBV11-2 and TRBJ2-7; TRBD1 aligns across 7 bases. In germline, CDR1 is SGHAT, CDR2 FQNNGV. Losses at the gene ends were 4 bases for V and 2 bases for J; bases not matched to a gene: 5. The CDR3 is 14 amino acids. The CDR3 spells CASSWDSGTYEQYF. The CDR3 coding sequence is TGTGCCAGCAGCTGGGACAGCGGAACCTACGAGCAGTACTTC.

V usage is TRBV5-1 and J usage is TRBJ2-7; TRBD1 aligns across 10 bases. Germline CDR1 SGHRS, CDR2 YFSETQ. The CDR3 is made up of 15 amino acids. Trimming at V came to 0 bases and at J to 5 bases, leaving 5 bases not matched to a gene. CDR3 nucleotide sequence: TGCGCCAGCAGCTTGGGGGGACAGGGGTCTCACGAGCAGTACTTC. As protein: CASSLGGQGSHEQYF.

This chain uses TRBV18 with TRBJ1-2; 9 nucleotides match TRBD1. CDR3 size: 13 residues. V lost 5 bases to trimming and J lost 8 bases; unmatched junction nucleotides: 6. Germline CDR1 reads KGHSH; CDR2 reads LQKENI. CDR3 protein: CASSAGTGYGYTF. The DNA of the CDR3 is TGTGCCAGCTCAGCAGGGACAGGGTACGGCTACACCTTC.

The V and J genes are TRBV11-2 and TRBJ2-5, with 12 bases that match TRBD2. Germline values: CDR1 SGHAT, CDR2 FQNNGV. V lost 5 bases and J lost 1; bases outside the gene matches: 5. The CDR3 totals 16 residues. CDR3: CASSTGLAGPQETQYF. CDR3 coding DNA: TGTGCCAGCAGCACAGGACTAGCGGGGCCCCAAGAGACCCAGTACTTC.

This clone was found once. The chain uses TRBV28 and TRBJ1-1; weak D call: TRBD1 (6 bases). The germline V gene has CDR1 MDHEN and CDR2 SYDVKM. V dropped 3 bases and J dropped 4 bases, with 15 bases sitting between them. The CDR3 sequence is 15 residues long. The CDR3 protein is CASSFPQGLTTEAFF. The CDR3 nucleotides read TGTGCCAGCAGTTTCCCACAGGGTTTGACCACTGAAGCTTTCTTT.

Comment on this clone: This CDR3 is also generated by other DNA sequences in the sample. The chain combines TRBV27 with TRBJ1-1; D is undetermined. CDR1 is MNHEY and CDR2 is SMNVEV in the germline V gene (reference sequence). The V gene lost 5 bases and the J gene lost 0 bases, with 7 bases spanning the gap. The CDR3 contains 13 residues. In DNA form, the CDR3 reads TGTGCCAGCAGTACCCCCCTGAACACTGAAGCTTTCTTT. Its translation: CASSTPLNTEAFF.

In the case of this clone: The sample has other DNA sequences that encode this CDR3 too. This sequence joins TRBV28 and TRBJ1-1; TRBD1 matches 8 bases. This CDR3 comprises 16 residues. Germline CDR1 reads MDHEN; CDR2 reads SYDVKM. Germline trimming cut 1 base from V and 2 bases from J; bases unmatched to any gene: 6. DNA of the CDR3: TGTGCCAGCAGTTTATCGTCAGGACAGGGAAACACTGAAGCTTTCTTT. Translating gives CASSLSSGQGNTEAFF.